This T cell receptor (beta chain) was observed in a study of cytomegalovirus exposure and HLA in healthy donors. As to this clone: The antigen is unknown.

Points from the study as a whole: Most of the CMV-associated TCR beta chains (in a later analysis) appeared to be HLA-restricted. Several of the most significant clusters appeared, in a later analysis, to be linked to common viral pathogens.

The CDR3 spans 14 residues. V was trimmed by 4 bases and J by 0 bases, leaving 7 bases between them. Per germline, CDR1 LNHDA and CDR2 SQIVND (reference sequence). Vbeta (60) and Jbeta (13) primers were used in the PCR. Here immunoSEQ multiplex PCR was the method, and the copy in TCRdb shows in-frame clones only, minus some. Of 55,000 to 80,000 clones listed, roughly 85% are singletons. The clonotype comes from a female donor in good health and CMV-seronegative. Input material: PBMCs. This sequence joins TRBV19 and TRBJ1-3; D is unclear. The CDR3 bases are TGTGCCAGTAGTACCGGAGGCTCTGGAAACACCATATATTTT. Protein product: CASSTGGSGNTIYF.